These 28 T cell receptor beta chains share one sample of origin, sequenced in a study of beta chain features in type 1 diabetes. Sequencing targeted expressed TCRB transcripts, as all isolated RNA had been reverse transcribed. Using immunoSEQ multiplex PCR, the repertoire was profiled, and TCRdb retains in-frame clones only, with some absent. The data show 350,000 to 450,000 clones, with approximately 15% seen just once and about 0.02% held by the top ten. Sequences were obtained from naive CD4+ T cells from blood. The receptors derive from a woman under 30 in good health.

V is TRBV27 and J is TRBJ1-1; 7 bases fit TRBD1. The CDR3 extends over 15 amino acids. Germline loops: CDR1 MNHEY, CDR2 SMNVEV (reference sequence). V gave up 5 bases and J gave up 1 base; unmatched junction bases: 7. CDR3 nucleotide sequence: TGTGCCAGCAGTAGCCACCGGGACAGGAACACTGAAGCTTTCTTT. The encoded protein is CASSSHRDRNTEAFF.

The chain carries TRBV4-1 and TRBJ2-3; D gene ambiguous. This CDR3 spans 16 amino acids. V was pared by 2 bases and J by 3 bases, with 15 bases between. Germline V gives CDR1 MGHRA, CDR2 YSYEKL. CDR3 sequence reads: CASSQLRLEGTDTQYF. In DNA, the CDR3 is TGCGCCAGCAGCCAATTGAGGTTGGAAGGTACAGATACGCAGTATTTT.

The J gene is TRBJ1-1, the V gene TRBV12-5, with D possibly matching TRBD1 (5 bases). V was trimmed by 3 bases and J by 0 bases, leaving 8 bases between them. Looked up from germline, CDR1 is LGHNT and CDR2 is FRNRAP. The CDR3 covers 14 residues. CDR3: CASGFQGVNTEAFF. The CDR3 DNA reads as TGTGCTAGTGGTTTCCAAGGGGTGAACACTGAAGCTTTCTTT.

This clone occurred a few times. CDR3 region: CAWSGKDRAFVTEAFF. The CDR3 DNA reads TGTGCCTGGAGTGGGAAAGACAGGGCTTTCGTCACTGAAGCTTTCTTT. The rearrangement links TRBV30 to TRBJ1-1; 7 positions agree with TRBD1. V trimming: 1 base; J trimming: 4 bases; junction bases outside the gene matches: 12. Germline-derived CDR1 and CDR2 are GTSNPN and SVGIG (reference sequence). The CDR3 is made up of 16 amino acids.

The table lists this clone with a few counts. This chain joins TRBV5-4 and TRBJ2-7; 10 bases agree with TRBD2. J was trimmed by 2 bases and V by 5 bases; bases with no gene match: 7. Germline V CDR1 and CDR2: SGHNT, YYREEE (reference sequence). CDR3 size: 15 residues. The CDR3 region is CASRQGTSEPYEQYF. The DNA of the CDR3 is TGTGCCAGCAGACAAGGGACTAGCGAACCCTACGAGCAGTACTTC.

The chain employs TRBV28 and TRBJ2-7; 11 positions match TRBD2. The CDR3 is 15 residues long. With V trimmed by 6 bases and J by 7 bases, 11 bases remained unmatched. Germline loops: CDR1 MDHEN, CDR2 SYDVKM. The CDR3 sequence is CASRRSGRAGGEQYF. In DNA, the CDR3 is TGTGCCAGCAGACGTAGCGGGAGGGCCGGGGGGGAGCAGTACTTC.

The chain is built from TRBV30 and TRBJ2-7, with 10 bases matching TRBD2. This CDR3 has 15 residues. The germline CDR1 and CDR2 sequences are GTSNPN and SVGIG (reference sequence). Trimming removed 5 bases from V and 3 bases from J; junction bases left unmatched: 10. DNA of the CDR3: TGTGCCTGGGGGGGCGGGAGGACTAGCGGCTACGAGCAGTACTTC. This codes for CAWGGGRTSGYEQYF.

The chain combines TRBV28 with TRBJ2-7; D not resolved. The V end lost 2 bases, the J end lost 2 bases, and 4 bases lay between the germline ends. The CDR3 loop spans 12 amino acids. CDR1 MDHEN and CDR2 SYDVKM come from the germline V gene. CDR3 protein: CASSLSPYEQYF. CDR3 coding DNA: TGTGCCAGCAGTTTAAGCCCCTACGAGCAGTACTTC.

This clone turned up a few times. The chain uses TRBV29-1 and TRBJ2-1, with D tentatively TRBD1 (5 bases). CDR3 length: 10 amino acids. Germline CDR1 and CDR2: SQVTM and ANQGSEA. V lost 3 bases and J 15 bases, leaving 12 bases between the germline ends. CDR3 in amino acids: CSVEGPAVFF. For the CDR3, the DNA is TGCAGCGTTGAGGGGCCGGCGGTGTTCTTC.

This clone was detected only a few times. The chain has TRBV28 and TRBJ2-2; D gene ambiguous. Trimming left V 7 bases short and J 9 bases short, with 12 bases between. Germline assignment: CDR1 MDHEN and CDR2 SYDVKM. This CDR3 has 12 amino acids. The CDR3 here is CASKRAERELFF. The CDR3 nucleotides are TGTGCCAGCAAACGTGCCGAGAGGGAGCTGTTTTTT.

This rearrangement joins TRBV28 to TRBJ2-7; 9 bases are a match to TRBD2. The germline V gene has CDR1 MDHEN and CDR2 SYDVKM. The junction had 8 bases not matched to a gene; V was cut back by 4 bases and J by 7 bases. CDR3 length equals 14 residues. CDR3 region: CASSSAGGPREQYF. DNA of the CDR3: TGTGCCAGCAGTTCGGCGGGAGGGCCGAGGGAGCAGTACTTC. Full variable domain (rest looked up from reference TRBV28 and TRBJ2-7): DVKVTQSSRYLVKRTGEKVFLECVQDMDHENMFWYRQDPGLGLRLIYFSYDVKMKEKGDIPEGYSVSREKKERFSLILESASTNQTSMYLCASSSAGGPREQYFGPGTRLTVT.

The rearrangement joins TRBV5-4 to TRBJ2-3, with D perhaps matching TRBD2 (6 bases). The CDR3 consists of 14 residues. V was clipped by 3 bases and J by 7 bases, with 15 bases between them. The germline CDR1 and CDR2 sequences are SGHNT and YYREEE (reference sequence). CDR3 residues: CASSSGPGVYTQYF. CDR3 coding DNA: TGTGCCAGCAGCTCCGGGCCGGGGGTTTATACGCAGTATTTT.

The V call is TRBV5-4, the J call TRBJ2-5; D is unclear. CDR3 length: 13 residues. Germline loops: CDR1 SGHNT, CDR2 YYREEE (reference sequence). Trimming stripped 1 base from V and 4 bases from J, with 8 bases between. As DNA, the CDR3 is TGTGCCAGCAGCTTGCAGGAAACAGAGACCCAGTACTTC. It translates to CASSLQETETQYF.

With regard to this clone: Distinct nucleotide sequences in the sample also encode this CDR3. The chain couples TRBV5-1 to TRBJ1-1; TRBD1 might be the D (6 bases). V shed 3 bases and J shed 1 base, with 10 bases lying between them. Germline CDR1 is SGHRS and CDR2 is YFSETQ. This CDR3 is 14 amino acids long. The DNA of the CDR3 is TGCGCCAGCAGCTGGGGGCAGTCGAACACTGAAGCTTTCTTT. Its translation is CASSWGQSNTEAFF. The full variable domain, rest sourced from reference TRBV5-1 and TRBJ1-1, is KAGVTQTPRYLIKTRGQQVTLSCSPISGHRSVSWYQQTPGQGLQFLFEYFSETQRNKGNFPGRFSGRQFSNSRSEMNVSTLELGDSALYLCASSWGQSNTEAFFGQGTRLTVV.

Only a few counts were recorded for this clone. The CDR3 region has the DNA TGTGCCAGCAGGTTGGGGACAGGGGTTGTCGAGCAGTACTTC. Residues: CASRLGTGVVEQYF. The chain couples TRBV6-5 to TRBJ2-7, with 10 bases lining up with TRBD1. The ends lost 6 bases at V and 6 bases at J; junction bases unmatched: 8. From germline, CDR1 is MNHEY and CDR2 SVGAGI. The CDR3 is 14 amino acids.

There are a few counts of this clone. CDR3 residues: CASSDGTAPGYTF. In DNA form, the CDR3 reads TGTGCCAGCAGCGATGGGACAGCGCCAGGCTACACCTTC. The J gene is TRBJ1-2, the V gene TRBV28, with 7 bases fitting TRBD1. With V trimmed by 6 bases and J by 8 bases, 9 bases remained unmatched. The CDR3 is 13 amino acids. Looked up from germline, CDR1 is MDHEN and CDR2 is SYDVKM.

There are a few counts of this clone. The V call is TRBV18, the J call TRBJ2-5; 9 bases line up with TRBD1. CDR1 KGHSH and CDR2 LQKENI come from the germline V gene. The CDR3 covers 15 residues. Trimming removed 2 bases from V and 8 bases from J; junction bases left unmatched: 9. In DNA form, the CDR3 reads TGTGCCAGCTCACCAGGAACAGGGGGCGCGGAAACCCAGTACTTC. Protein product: CASSPGTGGAETQYF.

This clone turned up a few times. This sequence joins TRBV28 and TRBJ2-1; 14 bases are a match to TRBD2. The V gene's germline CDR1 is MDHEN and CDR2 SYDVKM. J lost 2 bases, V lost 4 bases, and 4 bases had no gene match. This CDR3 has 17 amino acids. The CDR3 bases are TGTGCCAGCAGTTCCCCGGGACTAGCGGGAGCCTACAATGAGCAGTTCTTC. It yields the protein CASSSPGLAGAYNEQFF.

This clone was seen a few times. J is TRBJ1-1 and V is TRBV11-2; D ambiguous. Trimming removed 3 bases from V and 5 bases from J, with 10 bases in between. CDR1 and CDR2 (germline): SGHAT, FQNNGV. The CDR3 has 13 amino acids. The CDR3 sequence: CASSFPAGTEAFF. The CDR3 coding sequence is TGTGCCAGCAGCTTTCCCGCGGGGACTGAAGCTTTCTTT.

The CDR3 DNA reads as TGTGCCAGCTCACCACCTGGGAGGGGGAACACTGAAGCTTTCTTT. Amino acid sequence: CASSPPGRGNTEAFF. V is TRBV18 and J is TRBJ1-1, with a possible D match to TRBD1 (5 bases). V gave up 0 bases and J gave up 1 base, with 9 bases separating them. The CDR3 covers 15 residues. Germline V gives CDR1 KGHSH, CDR2 LQKENI.

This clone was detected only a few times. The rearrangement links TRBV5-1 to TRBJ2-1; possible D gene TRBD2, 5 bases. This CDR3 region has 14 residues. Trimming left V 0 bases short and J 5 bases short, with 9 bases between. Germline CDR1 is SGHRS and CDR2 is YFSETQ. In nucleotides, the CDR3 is TGCGCCAGCAGCTTGGGAGGGTCGAACAATGAGCAGTTCTTC. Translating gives CASSLGGSNNEQFF.

The CDR3 loop is CAWSVEGALHTQYF. The CDR3, as DNA: TGTGCCTGGAGTGTAGAGGGAGCCCTCCATACGCAGTATTTT. This rearrangement joins TRBV30 to TRBJ2-3; possibly TRBD2 for D (5 bases). The germline gives CDR1 GTSNPN, CDR2 SVGIG (reference sequence). This CDR3 has 14 amino acids. Trimming took 0 bases from V and 7 from J, leaving 14 bases between them.

CDR3 region: CASSLAGDHTGELFF. The CDR3 region has the DNA TGTGCCAGCAGCTTGGCGGGAGACCACACCGGGGAGCTGTTTTTT. The chain couples TRBV5-6 to TRBJ2-2; D may be TRBD2 (6 bases). Deletions cut 0 bases from V and 3 bases from J, with 9 bases between. The CDR3 runs to 15 residues. The germline gives CDR1 SGHDT, CDR2 YYEEEE.

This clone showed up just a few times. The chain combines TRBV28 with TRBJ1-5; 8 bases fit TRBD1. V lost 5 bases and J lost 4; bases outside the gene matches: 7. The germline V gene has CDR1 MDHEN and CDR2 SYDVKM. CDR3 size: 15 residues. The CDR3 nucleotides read TGTGCCAGCAGTCTCGGGACAGGTGAGAATCAGCCCCAGCATTTT. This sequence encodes CASSLGTGENQPQHF.

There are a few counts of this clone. CDR3 loop: CSVRENLYEQYF. CDR3 sequence (DNA): TGCAGCGTTAGGGAGAACCTCTACGAGCAGTACTTC. The rearrangement uses TRBV29-1 and TRBJ2-7, with TRBD2 as a possible D gene (5 bases). Trimming took 5 bases from V and 3 from J, leaving 11 bases between them. This CDR3 has 12 amino acids. Germline V lookup: CDR1 SQVTM, CDR2 ANQGSEA.

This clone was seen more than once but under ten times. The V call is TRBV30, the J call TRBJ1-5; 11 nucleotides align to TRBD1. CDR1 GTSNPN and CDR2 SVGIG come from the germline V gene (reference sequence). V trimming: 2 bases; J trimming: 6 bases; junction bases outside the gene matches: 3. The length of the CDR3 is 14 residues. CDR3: CAWSSGQGAQPQHF. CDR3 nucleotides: TGTGCCTGGAGTTCTGGACAGGGGGCTCAGCCCCAGCATTTT.

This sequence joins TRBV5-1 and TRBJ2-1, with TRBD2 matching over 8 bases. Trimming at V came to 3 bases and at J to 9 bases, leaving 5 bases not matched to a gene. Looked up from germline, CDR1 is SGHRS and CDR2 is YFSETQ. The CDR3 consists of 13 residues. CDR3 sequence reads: CASSWETSVEQFF. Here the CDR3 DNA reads TGCGCCAGCAGCTGGGAGACTAGCGTTGAGCAGTTCTTC.

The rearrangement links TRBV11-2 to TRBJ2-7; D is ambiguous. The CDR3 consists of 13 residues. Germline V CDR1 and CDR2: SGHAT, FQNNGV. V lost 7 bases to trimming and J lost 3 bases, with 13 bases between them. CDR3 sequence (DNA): TGTGCCAGCACCACTCGACAAGACTACGAGCAGTACTTC. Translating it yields CASTTRQDYEQYF.